This is a list of T cell receptor beta chains from one sample in a study of T-cell reconstitution after alpha-beta-depleted transplantation in children. TCRdb analysed the PCR reads with MiXCR anew, one entry per CDR3 protein. The sample contains over 15,000 distinct CDR3 sequences, about an eighth of which appear only once. The sample here was PBMCs, mostly from graft donor cells, taken 60 days after TCRalphabeta/CD19-depleted stem cell transplant. The receptors here all came from a female patient aged 2-9 years who had a stem cell transplant for congenital amegakaryocytic thrombocytopenia, so the T cells may come from the graft donor. Both conserved end residues are part of each CDR3. The D gene is left open where the match is weak. For some rows the clone size is stated as once, few or many, or as a class when expanded; others skip it.

clone_size j_call d_call v_call cdr3_nt cdr3_aa
many TRBJ2-3 NA TRBV10-3 TGTGCCATCAGTGAAGGGCAGAGCGGGGATACGCAGTATTTT CAISEGQSGDTQYF
many TRBJ1-1 NA TRBV5-5 TGTGCCAGCAGCTCCATGTCTTTGAACACTGAAGCTTTCTTT CASSSMSLNTEAFF
few TRBJ2-7 TRBD2 TRBV7-2 TGTGCCAGCAGCGTATCGGGCCTAGCGGGATACGAGCAGTACTTC CASSVSGLAGYEQYF
many TRBJ2-3 TRBD2 TRBV6-5 TGTGCCAGTGCGGGAGTCCAGCGCACAGATACGCAGTATTTT CASAGVQRTDTQYF
NA TRBJ1-2 NA TRBV9 TGTGCCAGCAGCTCGAGATATATGAGTGGCTACACCTTC CASSSRYMSGYTF
once TRBJ2-7 TRBD1 TRBV6-1 TGTGCCACCGGACAGGGCGGCTACGAGCAGTCCTTC CATGQGGYEQSF
NA TRBJ2-1 NA TRBV20-1 TGCTGTGCTAGTGGCGCCAAGGGGGAGGGCCCAACGGGACTCCGCAATGAGCAGTTCTTC CCASGAKGEGPTGLRNEQFF
many TRBJ2-1 NA TRBV12-3/TRBV12-4 TGTGCCAGCAGGAACGTATACAATGAGCAGTTCTTC CASRNVYNEQFF
many TRBJ1-2 TRBD1 TRBV15 TGTGCCACCAGCCGGGACAGGGCCTATGGCTACACCTTC CATSRDRAYGYTF
many TRBJ2-5 NA TRBV5-1 TGCGCCAGCAGCTTTGGGGCACAGGCGGAGACCCAGTACTTC CASSFGAQAETQYF
NA TRBJ2-5 NA TRBV30 TGTGCCTCGGCGCCAGGTGGCCAAGAGACCCAGTACTTC CASAPGGQETQYF
many TRBJ2-1 NA TRBV5-1 TGCGCCAGCAGCTTGAGATACCCAGACTACAATGAGCAGTTCTTC CASSLRYPDYNEQFF